These 9 T cell receptor beta chains came from one sample sequenced in a study of blood T cells in healthy people across ages. Together with a sample-barcoded 5' primer, a J-beta primer mix was included in a second PCR lasting roughly 6 to 12 cycles. TCRdb independently ran MiXCR on the 5' RACE reads; one entry per CDR3 protein. The sample has approximately 1.5 million distinct CDR3 sequences; about 31% are singletons. Sequenced material: blood. The receptors derive from a woman aged 30 to 39 in good health.

The chain has TRBV4-1 and TRBJ2-5; D gene unclear. The CDR3 runs to 13 residues. The germline CDR1 and CDR2 sequences are MGHRA and YSYEKL. V was cut by 4 bases and J by 6 bases, with 12 bases left in between. CDR3 DNA sequence: TGCGCCAGCAGCCCTCGTGGGGAACAGACCCAGTACTTC. This sequence encodes CASSPRGEQTQYF.

A word on this clonotype: A much larger clone differs from this one at a single base, so this may be a read error. The rearrangement uses TRBV4-2 and TRBJ2-3; TRBD1 matches at 11 bases. The CDR3 is 15 residues long. The germline gives CDR1 LGHNA, CDR2 YNFKEQ. This CDR3 is CASSTRTGGTDTRYF. In DNA, the CDR3 is TGTGCCAGCAGCACCCGGACAGGGGGCACAGATACGCGGTATTTT.

This clonotype is a singleton in its sample. The junction and the germline gene differ at one end; a read error may be behind it. The rearrangement links TRBV2 to TRBJ2-5; TRBD2 is a possible D gene (6 bases). The germline V gene encodes CDR1 SNHLY and CDR2 FYNNEI. The CDR3 has 15 amino acids. CDR3 in DNA: TGTGCCGGCAGCAGTCAGGCGGGATCAGGAGAGACCCAGTACTTC. Translating it yields CAGSSQAGSGETQYF.

The CDR3 sequence is CASSSARDSVQYF. DNA of the CDR3: TGTGCCAGCAGCTCAGCGAGGGACTCCGTGCAGTATTTT. The chain employs TRBV7-9 and TRBJ2-3, with a possible D match to TRBD2 (6 bases). The CDR3 sequence is 13 residues long. Germline V gene sequence: CDR1 SEHNR, CDR2 FQNEAQ (reference sequence). V lost 4 bases and J 11 bases, leaving 16 bases between the germline ends.

The chain combines TRBV7-9 with TRBJ1-4; TRBD1 agrees at 8 bases. This CDR3 region has 18 residues. Germline loops: CDR1 SEHNR, CDR2 FQNEAQ (reference sequence). J was trimmed by 1 base and V by 1 base; bases with no gene match: 8. The CDR3 protein is CASSLVRTGQLTNEKLFF. The CDR3 region has the DNA TGTGCCAGCAGCTTAGTAAGGACAGGGCAATTAACTAATGAAAAACTGTTTTTT.

This clonotype was observed a handful of times. V usage is TRBV11-2 and J usage is TRBJ1-5; no firm D call. CDR3 length equals 13 residues. CDR1 is SGHAT and CDR2 is FQNNGV in the germline V gene. V shed 5 bases and J shed 5 bases, with 10 bases lying between them. The CDR3 bases are TGTGCCAGCAGCCCCCGGTGGGATCAGCCCCAGCATTTT. Its translation is CASSPRWDQPQHF.

The chain has TRBV6-2 or TRBV6-3 and TRBJ2-2; TRBD2 might be the D (6 bases). Deletions cut 6 bases from V and 3 bases from J, with 17 bases between. The germline V gene has CDR1 MNHEY and CDR2 SVGEGT. CDR3 length: 16 amino acids. CDR3 nucleotide sequence: TGTGCCAGCAGCCTCGCCGGGACTGGGTACACCGGGGAGCTGTTTTTT. Translation: CASSLAGTGYTGELFF.

CDR3 DNA: TGTGCCAGCAGCCAAGATGCAGCTCAAGAGACCCAGTACTTC. This translates into CASSQDAAQETQYF. The V gene is TRBV3-1, the J gene TRBJ2-5; no definite D call. CDR1 LGHDT and CDR2 YNNKEL come from the germline V gene (reference sequence). CDR3 size: 14 residues. Trimming shortened V by 0 bases and J by 2 bases, and 7 bases separated the two germline ends.

V is TRBV5-1 and J is TRBJ2-1; D may match TRBD1 or TRBD2 (5 bases each). Trimming shortened V by 3 bases and J by 8 bases, and 15 bases separated the two germline ends. The CDR3 is 14 amino acids. Germline loops: CDR1 SGHRS, CDR2 YFSETQ. CDR3 DNA: TGCGCCAGCAGCTACCAACCAGGGAGCGATGAGCAGTTCTTC. It is translated as CASSYQPGSDEQFF.